This T cell receptor beta chain was recovered during a study of T cells in Graves' hyperthyroidism and ophthalmopathy. Study conclusions and caveats: Ophthalmopathy was told apart from stable hyperthyroidism by a 13 V-J model.

Template material for amplifying TCR beta CDR3 regions consisted of RNA transcripts. Researchers ran a first-round RT-PCR on the TCR CDR3 using the HTBI primer set. TCRdb processed the multiplex PCR reads anew with MiXCR; each CDR3 protein has one entry. The sample lists roughly 500,000 distinct CDR3 sequences, 35% to 55% occurring once. The CDR3 is made up of 13 amino acids. V shed 7 bases and J shed 5 bases, with 12 bases lying between them. Per the germline V gene, CDR1 is MDHEN and CDR2 is SYDVKM. This clonotype was counted a few times. The antigen is undetermined. Exclusions: uncontrolled infection, other autoimmune disease, pregnancy, lactation.

The specimen sequenced was peripheral blood or thyroid tissue (not recorded which). V and J are TRBV28 and TRBJ1-5; no reliable D call. This receptor was taken from an adult woman with Graves' disease, either hyperthyroidism or ophthalmopathy (not recorded which). This CDR3 is CASKIGRDQPQHF. The DNA for the CDR3 is TGTGCCAGCAAAATAGGACGGGATCAGCCCCAGCATTTT.